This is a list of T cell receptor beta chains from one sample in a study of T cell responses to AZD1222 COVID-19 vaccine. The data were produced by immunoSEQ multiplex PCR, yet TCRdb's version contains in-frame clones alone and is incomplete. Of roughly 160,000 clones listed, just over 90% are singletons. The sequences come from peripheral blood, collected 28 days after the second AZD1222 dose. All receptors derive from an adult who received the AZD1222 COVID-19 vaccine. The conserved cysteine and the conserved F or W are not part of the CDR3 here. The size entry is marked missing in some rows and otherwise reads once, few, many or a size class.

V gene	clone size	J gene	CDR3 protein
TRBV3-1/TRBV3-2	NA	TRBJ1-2	ASSQDTLGANYGYT
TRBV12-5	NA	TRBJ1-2	ASGPDRGLDYGYT
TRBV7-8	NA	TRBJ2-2	ARRPGAGGPHTNTGELF
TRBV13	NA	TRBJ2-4	ASRRGVAKNIQY
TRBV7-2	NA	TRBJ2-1	ASSPGTSGDNEQF
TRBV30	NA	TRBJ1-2	AWSANYGYT
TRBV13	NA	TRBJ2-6	ASSPGRGQGTGANVLT
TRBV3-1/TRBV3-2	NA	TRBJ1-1	ASSLRQGATTEAF
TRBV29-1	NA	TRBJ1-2	SVDWDRGLSGYT
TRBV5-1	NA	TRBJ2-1	ASSPQGAGGHSGEQF
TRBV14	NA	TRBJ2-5	ASSQDFGSRPRWTQY
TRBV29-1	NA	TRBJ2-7	SVVGQEDYEQY
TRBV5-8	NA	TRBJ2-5	ASSSGLAGEPFQETQY
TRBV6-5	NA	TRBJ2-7	ASSYSREDEQY
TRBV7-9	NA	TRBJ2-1	ASSPREGIYNEQF
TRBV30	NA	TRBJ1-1	AWSQHYLLAPNTEAF
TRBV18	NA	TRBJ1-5	ASSPPGQGNQPQH
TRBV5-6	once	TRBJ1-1	ASSLGTGLGTEAF
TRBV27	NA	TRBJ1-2	ASSPTVGYGYT
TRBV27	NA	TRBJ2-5	ASSLTPRRETQY
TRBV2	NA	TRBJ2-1	ASSWDRETQF
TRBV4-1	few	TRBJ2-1	ASSQVSGYNEQF
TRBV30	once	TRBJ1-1	GGTGVIMNTEAF
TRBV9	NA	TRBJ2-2	ASSVEGTGPGELF
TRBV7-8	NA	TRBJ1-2	ASSLAGTYGYT
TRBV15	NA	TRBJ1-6	ATNEGLGSPLH
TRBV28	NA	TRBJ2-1	ASSLLGETSSYNEQF
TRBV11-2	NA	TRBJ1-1	ASSLELGQGRRPPEAF
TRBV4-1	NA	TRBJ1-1	ASSQAGGSTEAF
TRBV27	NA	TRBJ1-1	ASSLLGQSEAF
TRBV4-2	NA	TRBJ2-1	ASSQDRANPANEQF
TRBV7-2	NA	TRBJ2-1	ASSLDSGTFYNEQF
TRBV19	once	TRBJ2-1	ASSRIAGGNEQF
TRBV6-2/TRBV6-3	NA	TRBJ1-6	ASSSGRLYNSPLH
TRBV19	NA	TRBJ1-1	ASSITLNTEAF
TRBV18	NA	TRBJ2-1	VSSPSIAGDSYNEQF
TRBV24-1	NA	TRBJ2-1	ATSDGRYNEQF
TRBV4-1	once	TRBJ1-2	ASSREETFLYGYT
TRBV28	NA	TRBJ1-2	ASSLGTGATYGYT
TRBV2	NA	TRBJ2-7	ASSVEGSTYEQY
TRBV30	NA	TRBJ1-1	AWSVRWGTEAF
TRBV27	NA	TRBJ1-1	ASMTFGIEAF
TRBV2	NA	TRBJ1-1	ASTDRARGAEAF
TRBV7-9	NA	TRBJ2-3	ASSLQVSRDTQY
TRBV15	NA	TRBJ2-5	ATSPQGEGGIQETQY
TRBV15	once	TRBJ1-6	ATSRTLDNSPLH
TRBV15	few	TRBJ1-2	ATSREQGNYGYT
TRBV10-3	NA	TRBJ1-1	AISDPMATEAF
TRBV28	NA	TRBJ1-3	ASNYRNSGNTIY
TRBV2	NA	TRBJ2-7	ASSLSYEQY
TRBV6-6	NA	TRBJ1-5	ASSFPGQGSQPQH
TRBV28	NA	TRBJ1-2	ASSLDLGGGGYT
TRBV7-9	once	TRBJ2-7	ASSSPGGPYEQY
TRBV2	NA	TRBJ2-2	ASQDRVVDTGELF
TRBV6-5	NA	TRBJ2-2	ASSLDPTGELF